Below are 11 T cell receptor beta chains sequenced from a single sample in a study of siplizumab effects on memory and regulatory T cells (dated by TCRdb to between 2018 and 2021). The library was made by the immunoSEQ multiplex PCR assay. In TCRdb, the immuneACCESS table is reduced to in-frame sequences with V and J assigned. These tables do not hold every clone; where another copy was compared, an unresolved V gene accounts for under half, and the others remain unexplained. A total of around 99,000 clones appear in this sample, about 90% of them only once. Approximately 0.75% of the sample is held by the ten biggest clonotypes. The sample was Tregs sorted from blood. The receptors derive from a human donor in good health.

CDR3 amino acids: CSVQIGGTEAFF. CDR3 in DNA: TGCAGCGTCCAAATAGGGGGGACTGAAGCTTTCTTT. The rearrangement joins TRBV29-1 to TRBJ1-1; a possible D gene is TRBD1 (6 bases). CDR1 is SQVTM and CDR2 is ANQGSEA in the germline V gene. The CDR3 loop spans 12 amino acids. Trimming took 6 bases from V and 5 from J, leaving 13 bases between them. Filled out from reference TRBV29-1 and TRBJ1-1, the complete variable domain reads SAVISQKPSRDICQRGTSLTIQCQVDSQVTMMFWYRQQPGQSLTLIATANQGSEATYESGFVIDKFPISRPNLTFSTLTVSNMSPEDSSIYLCSVQIGGTEAFFGQGTRLTVV.

Written as DNA, the CDR3 is TGTGCCAGCAAACTAGGGGCACGAGAATACACAGATACGCAGTATTTT. The encoded protein is CASKLGAREYTDTQYF. The gene calls are TRBV5-8 and TRBJ2-3; D might be TRBD1 or TRBD2, each matching 5 bases. Trimming removed 6 bases from V and 2 bases from J, with 19 bases in between. Germline loops: CDR1 SGHTS, CDR2 YDEGEE. This CDR3 region has 16 residues.

This chain links TRBV6-5 with TRBJ2-2; 8 bases match TRBD1. Germline lookup yields CDR1 MNHEY and CDR2 SVGAGI. CDR3 size: 14 residues. J lost 7 bases, V lost 10 bases, and 11 bases had no gene match. The DNA of the CDR3 is TGTGCCACAAGCCGACAGGGGAGGTACGGGGAGCTGTTTTTT. This encodes CATSRQGRYGELFF.

This chain connects TRBV5-1 to TRBJ1-1, with 7 nucleotides matching TRBD1. The CDR3 sequence is 14 residues long. After removal of 0 bases from V and 4 bases from J, the junction contained 3 bases not matched to a gene. CDR1 is SGHRS, CDR2 YFSETQ, per germline. CDR3 sequence (DNA): TGCGCCAGCAGCTTGGGGGACAGAGGCACTGAAGCTTTCTTT. It translates to CASSLGDRGTEAFF.

CDR3 loop: CASSALAGGLTGELFF. CDR3 bases: TGTGCCAGCAGTGCTCTAGCGGGAGGACTCACCGGGGAGCTGTTTTTT. V usage is TRBV2 and J usage is TRBJ2-2; 11 positions agree with TRBD2. There are 16 residues in the CDR3. Germline lookup yields CDR1 SNHLY and CDR2 FYNNEI. Trimming cost V 4 bases and J 4 bases; bases outside gene matches: 5.

Regarding this clone: This sample also contains other DNA sequences that code for the same CDR3. The J gene is TRBJ2-7, the V gene TRBV6-1, with D possibly matching TRBD2 (6 bases). This CDR3 spans 14 amino acids. V was cut by 4 bases and J by 3 bases, with 13 bases left in between. CDR1 and CDR2 (germline): MNHNS, SASEGT. CDR3: CASSVGRRGYEQYF. CDR3 coding DNA: TGTGCCAGCAGTGTGGGTCGGAGGGGCTACGAGCAGTACTTC.

The V call is TRBV25-1, the J call TRBJ1-2; no clear D gene. Germline CDR1 is MGHDK and CDR2 is SYGVNS. CDR3 length: 12 residues. Trimming removed 4 bases at V and 5 bases at J, with 8 bases between. The CDR3 DNA is TGTGCCAGCAGTGCCTCCGGGTATGGCTACACCTTC. Protein product: CASSASGYGYTF.

This chain uses TRBV6-5 with TRBJ1-1, with 7 bases aligning to TRBD1. Losses at the gene ends were 8 bases for V and 4 bases for J; bases not matched to a gene: 7. Germline V gives CDR1 MNHEY, CDR2 SVGAGI. The CDR3 covers 13 residues. The CDR3 sequence: CASSRQGSTEAFF. CDR3 bases: TGTGCCAGCTCCCGACAGGGCTCCACTGAAGCTTTCTTT.

J is TRBJ1-1 and V is TRBV6-5; D is perhaps TRBD1 (5 bases). The CDR3 is made up of 12 amino acids. Deletions cut 6 bases from V and 7 bases from J, with 12 bases between. Germline V gene lookup returns CDR1 MNHEY and CDR2 SVGAGI. The CDR3 sequence is CASSRDGLEAFF. The CDR3 bases are TGTGCCAGCAGCCGGGACGGACTTGAAGCTTTCTTT.

The rearrangement uses TRBV7-9 and TRBJ2-3; TRBD2 matches 7 bases. The V gene's germline CDR1 is SEHNR and CDR2 FQNEAQ (reference sequence). This CDR3 is 16 amino acids long. V trimming: 5 bases; J trimming: 2 bases; junction bases outside the gene matches: 10. The CDR3 sequence is CASSLAWRELTDTQYF. CDR3 DNA: TGTGCCAGCAGCCTCGCTTGGCGGGAGCTCACAGATACGCAGTATTTT.

This chain connects TRBV5-6 to TRBJ2-7, with D unclear. The CDR3 contains 13 residues. The V gene's germline CDR1 is SGHDT and CDR2 YYEEEE. V shed 2 bases and J shed 3 bases, with 9 bases lying between them. DNA for the CDR3: TGTGCCAGCAGCTTAAGCCTGAACTACGAGCAGTACTTC. The encoded protein is CASSLSLNYEQYF.